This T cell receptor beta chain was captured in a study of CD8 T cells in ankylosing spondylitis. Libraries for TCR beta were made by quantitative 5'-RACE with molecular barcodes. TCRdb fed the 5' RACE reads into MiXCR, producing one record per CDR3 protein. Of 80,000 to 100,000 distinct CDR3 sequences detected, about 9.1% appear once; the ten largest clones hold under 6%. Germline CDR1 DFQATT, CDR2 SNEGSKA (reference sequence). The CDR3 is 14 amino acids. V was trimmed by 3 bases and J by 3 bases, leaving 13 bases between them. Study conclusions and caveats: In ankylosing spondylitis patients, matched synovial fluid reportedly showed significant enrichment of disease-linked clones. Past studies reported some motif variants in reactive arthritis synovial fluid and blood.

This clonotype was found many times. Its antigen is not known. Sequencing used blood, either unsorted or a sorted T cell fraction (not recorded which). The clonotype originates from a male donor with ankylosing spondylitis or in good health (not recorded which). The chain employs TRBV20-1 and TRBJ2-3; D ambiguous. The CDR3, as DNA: TGCAGTGCTAGTGCTGTGCCTCCTACAGATACGCAGTATTTT. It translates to CSASAVPPTDTQYF.